This TCR beta chain was documented in a study of shared clonotypes between healthy human individuals (dated by TCRdb to about 2020). Background for the entire study: The cohort comprised two women and three men aged 18 to 49 years. Blood TCR repertoires of five healthy adults were deeply sequenced to estimate repertoire size and the extent of clonotype sharing between individuals. Between about 0.8 and 9 billion PBMCs per donor were obtained by leukapheresis. To increase sequencing depth and limit assay-specific biases, different laboratories used diverse techniques to prepare libraries and sequence TCR repertoires. Per donor, three plates each were used for CD4 naive and CD4 memory, two for CD8 naive, and one for CD8 memory.

The cysteine opens and the phenylalanine closes a CDR3 of 17 amino acids. Only the CDR3 part of the read is kept: 51 bases, read in frame from the first base. Between the V and J ends, shortened by 3 bases and 5 bases respectively, the junction contains 23 bases. CDR1 and CDR2 (MGHRA, YSYEKL) derive from the germline V gene. Using the deep immunoSEQ assay, TCR CDR3 regions were amplified from genomic DNA by multiplex PCR. For each cell subset, the extracted genomic DNA was distributed evenly across all wells of several immunoSEQ 96-well plates, and each plate served as one replicate. For sorted subsets, 200 to 250 ng of genomic DNA, equivalent to 30,000 or so T cell genomes, went into each replicate PCR. Purified libraries were measured with a Qubit 3.0 fluorometer, size-checked on a Bioanalyzer 2100, and measured again with the KAPA Library Quantification kit. Every immunoSEQ 96-well plate was sequenced on a separate single-read 150-cycle Illumina NextSeq 550 flow cell. The original pipeline was this. Because only junctional sequences without quality scores were contained in the immunoSEQ output, filtering matching that applied to full-length reads could not be performed. Sequences were annotated with PyIR, a Python wrapper for IgBLAST v1.9, using IMGT germline references to assign V/J genes and CDR3. Reads with weak V/J assignments (E-value above 1e-6), missing CDR3, stop codons, out-of-frame junctions, or ambiguous translated residues were removed. A V3J clonotype was defined by an identical inferred V gene, J gene, and CDR3 amino acid sequence. The percentage overlap between two repertoires was calculated by dividing the number of shared unique clonotypes by the size of the smaller repertoire. Repertoire richness was assessed with RTK rarefaction, the Chao1 estimator, and Recon v2.1 estimates of unobserved clonotypes. OLGA was used to compute generation probabilities for all TCRbeta clonotypes that the gDNA method yielded from four donors. Held by TCRdb, this immuneACCESS table contains in-frame sequences only and omits some clones. Under half of the omission traces to an unresolved V gene where checked; the cause of the rest is unknown. D and trimming were read from the DNA, whereas the V and J calls and clone size are those reported in that table. The sample records some 2 million clones, about 95% of which are singletons. Together, the top ten hold roughly 1% of the sample.

For the CD8 naive samples, CD45RO-negative cells were positively selected for CCR7, yielding a CD45RA+CCR7+ population from which TemRA cells were excluded. Healthy HIV-negative adults with no recently reported acute infections or vaccinations were included as donors. Every donor was a Caucasian adult living in Nashville, Tennessee, USA. After blood collection by leukapheresis, PBMCs were isolated using Ficoll-Histopaque density gradient centrifugation and then cryopreserved in the vapor phase of liquid nitrogen. Purity and quantity of every magnetically sorted T cell population were checked by analytical flow cytometry. Genomic DNA was isolated from every sorted fraction and measured by UV absorbance on a Nanodrop 2000c. A remark on this clone: The antigen it binds to is not known. Qualities for individual bases were not recorded, and no much larger clone is one base off. The same CDR3 arises from other DNA sequences in this sample as well.

What the authors observed across the whole study: Sampling was restricted to blood, and TCR repertoires in tissues likely differ from the TCR repertoires found in blood. Approximately 4.8% of naive CD4, more than 3% of naive CD8, roughly 2.4% of memory CD4, and over 0.35% of memory CD8 clonotypes were shared across four donors. The genetic and exposure-history diversity represented was limited by the small number of donors. Rarefaction of sorted-subset datasets indicated incomplete sequencing despite the large sequencing depth. Higher generation probabilities were observed for clonotypes shared by all four sorted-subset donors than for non-shared clonotypes. Pairwise subsampling indicated that sequencing depth was expected to affect the degree of clonotype sharing among donors. Naive subsets generally had larger estimated clonotype richness than memory subsets.

Sequenced: naive CD8+ T cells sorted from blood. The sample's cell subset or site label, in plain terms: CD45RA+CCR7+. The receptor comes from a man younger than 35 in good health. The chain is assembled from TRBV4-1 and TRBJ2-7; the D gene cannot be named for sure. The base sequence is TGCGCCAGCAGCCAGTACTCAAGTAGTATGATGGAGCACGAGCAGTACTTC. Translation gives CASSQYSSSMMEHEQYF.